The next 14 T cell receptor beta chains were all read from a single sample in a study of OX40 agonist ivuxolimab in advanced cancers. The method was immunoSEQ multiplex PCR; TCRdb's version includes in-frame clones alone and lacks a portion of them. The sample includes over 55,000 clones, about 89% of them seen just once. Sequenced material: CD4+ or CD8+ T cells sorted from blood, taken in a trial of the OX40 agonist ivuxolimab. The receptors were sampled from an adult with an advanced solid tumor such as melanoma, head and neck, liver or kidney cancer.

The genes are TRBV7-9 and TRBJ1-2, with D hard to call. This CDR3 region has 15 residues. The V end was cut by 5 bases, the J end by 4 bases, with 17 bases between. Per germline, CDR1 SEHNR and CDR2 FQNEAQ (reference sequence). The CDR3 nucleotides are TGTGCCAGCAGCCTTATCACCCCCAGGAGCTATGGCTACACCTTC. Amino acids: CASSLITPRSYGYTF.

About this clone itself: Other DNA sequences in this sample translate to the same CDR3. This chain connects TRBV5-1 to TRBJ1-3; D might be TRBD1 (5 bases). Trimming removed 0 bases from V and 3 bases from J, with 16 bases in between. The CDR3 totals 17 residues. Germline V gives CDR1 SGHRS, CDR2 YFSETQ. CDR3 DNA sequence: TGCGCCAGCAGCTTGGTGGCCGGGCAGGGTTATGGAAACACCATATATTTT. Its translation: CASSLVAGQGYGNTIYF.

V and J are TRBV7-8 and TRBJ1-2; 8 nucleotides match TRBD1. Germline V gene lookup returns CDR1 SGHVS and CDR2 FQNEAQ. The CDR3 extends over 13 amino acids. V was pared by 5 bases and J by 4 bases, with 3 bases of the junction left unmatched. The CDR3 is CASSPTGVYGYTF. In nucleotides, the CDR3 is TGTGCCAGCAGCCCGACAGGGGTCTATGGCTACACCTTC.

V usage is TRBV7-9 and J usage is TRBJ2-2; 7 positions agree with TRBD2. Per the germline V gene, CDR1 is SEHNR and CDR2 is FQNEAQ (reference sequence). The trim removed 5 bases at V and 1 base at J, leaving 4 bases unmatched. The CDR3 extends over 15 amino acids. The CDR3 protein is CASSPGLVNTGELFF. For the CDR3, the DNA is TGTGCCAGCAGCCCTGGACTAGTGAACACCGGGGAGCTGTTTTTT. The whole variable domain, remainder taken from reference TRBV7-9 and TRBJ2-2, is DTGVSQNPRHKITKRGQNVTFRCDPISEHNRLYWYRQTLGQGPEFLTYFQNEAQLEKSRLLSDRFSAERPKGSFSTLEIQRTEQGDSAMYLCASSPGLVNTGELFFGEGSRLTVL.

The chain uses TRBV5-6 and TRBJ2-7; unclear D gene. Germline-derived CDR1 and CDR2 are SGHDT and YYEEEE. Trimming removed 4 bases from V and 6 bases from J, with 17 bases in between. This CDR3 is 14 amino acids long. The CDR3: CASSMRTRSAEQYF. For the CDR3, the DNA is TGTGCCAGCAGCATGAGAACTCGGTCGGCCGAGCAGTACTTC.

This clone was recorded only once. V is TRBV9 and J is TRBJ1-4; tentative D call: TRBD1 (6 bases). This CDR3 is 16 amino acids long. In germline, CDR1 is SGDLS, CDR2 YYNGEE. V lost 0 bases to trimming and J lost 5 bases, with 14 bases between them. CDR3 in DNA: TGTGCCAGCAGCGTAGCTGTCGGGGGCGGGAATGAAAAACTGTTTTTT. Encoded protein: CASSVAVGGGNEKLFF.

The chain uses TRBV7-3 and TRBJ2-1, with 7 bases that match TRBD2. Germline lookup yields CDR1 SGHTA and CDR2 FQGTGA. Unmatched junction bases numbered 3, after V lost 3 bases and J lost 4 bases. This CDR3 has 14 amino acids. The CDR3 DNA is TGTGCCAGCAGCTTGGGAGCGGGGTACAATGAGCAGTTCTTC. Amino acid sequence: CASSLGAGYNEQFF.

The chain recombines TRBV6-5 with TRBJ1-1; D may be TRBD1 (5 bases). The ends were cut back, 0 bases at V and 11 bases at J, with 13 bases in the middle. CDR1 is MNHEY and CDR2 is SVGAGI in the germline V gene. The CDR3 runs 13 residues. The CDR3 region has the DNA TGTGCCAGCAGTTACTCGGGGGAACCAACGGCTTTCTTT. Translated, it gives CASSYSGEPTAFF.

V usage is TRBV19 and J usage is TRBJ1-4, with 9 bases aligning to TRBD1. The V gene end was trimmed by 4 bases and the J gene end by 8 bases; junction bases not matched to a gene: 8. The CDR3 extends over 15 amino acids. CDR1 and CDR2 (germline): LNHDA, SQIVND (reference sequence). DNA of the CDR3: TGTGCCAGTAGTACCCCGGGACAGGGTTTCGAAAAACTGTTTTTT. Residues: CASSTPGQGFEKLFF.

The chain uses TRBV30 and TRBJ1-5, with D maybe TRBD1 (5 bases). With 8 bases removed from V and 2 bases from J, the gap between germline ends came to 10 bases. The CDR3 spans 12 residues. Germline values: CDR1 GTSNPN, CDR2 SVGIG (reference sequence). In DNA, the CDR3 is TGTGCCCGACCGGGGGGCAATCAGCCCCAGCATTTT. Translating it yields CARPGGNQPQHF.

This clone was seen just once. V usage is TRBV2 and J usage is TRBJ1-4; D gene ambiguous. CDR1 SNHLY and CDR2 FYNNEI come from the germline V gene. V shed 8 bases and J shed 5 bases, with 12 bases lying between them. The CDR3 is 13 residues long. As DNA, the CDR3 is TGTGCCAGCTCAGGCAGACGAAATGAAAAACTGTTTTTT. Protein sequence: CASSGRRNEKLFF.

V usage is TRBV10-1 and J usage is TRBJ2-1; 8 bases line up with TRBD2. The CDR3 sequence is 16 residues long. J was trimmed by 7 bases and V by 0 bases; bases with no gene match: 8. The germline CDR1 and CDR2 sequences are WNHNN and SYGVQD (reference sequence). The CDR3 coding sequence is TGCGCCAGCAGTGAGTCGAGGCTAGCGGGTTTTAATGAGCAGTTCTTC. Residues: CASSESRLAGFNEQFF.

The genes are TRBV6-5 and TRBJ2-1; the D is unclear. V lost 1 base to trimming and J lost 0 bases, with 4 bases between them. The CDR3 has 14 residues. Germline V gene sequence: CDR1 MNHEY, CDR2 SVGAGI. The CDR3 is CASSYFTSYNEQFF. CDR3 bases: TGTGCCAGCAGTTACTTCACCTCCTACAATGAGCAGTTCTTC.

This chain links TRBV28 with TRBJ1-5; weak D call: TRBD1 (5 bases). V was pared by 2 bases and J by 0 bases, with 11 bases between. The CDR3 covers 16 residues. Germline V gene lookup returns CDR1 MDHEN and CDR2 SYDVKM. CDR3 loop: CASSLHRQYSNQPQHF. As DNA, the CDR3 is TGTGCCAGCAGTTTACATCGACAGTATAGCAATCAGCCCCAGCATTTT.